The next 21 T cell receptor beta chains were all read from a single sample in a study of regulatory T cells in long-lasting Graves disease. Arm-PCR of CDR3 regions with iRepertoire HTBI primers generated TCR beta libraries. TCRdb recomputed calls from the multiplex PCR reads with MiXCR, one row per CDR3 protein. The sample consists of approximately 400,000 distinct CDR3 sequences, 15% to 18% of them appearing once. Time point described: newly diagnosed GD, antithyroid drugs for less than 3 months. The TCR library was made from RNA that had been extracted from PBMCs in TRIzol. The sample was peripheral blood mononuclear cells (PBMCs), taken at new diagnosis, from a patient treated with antithyroid drugs. These receptors came from a female donor with Graves disease.

This clonotype was counted many times. This chain joins TRBV6-1 and TRBJ2-4; 8 nucleotides match TRBD2. Germline CDR1 MNHNS, CDR2 SASEGT. After removal of 6 bases from V and 3 bases from J, the junction contained 16 bases not matched to a gene. The CDR3 contains 18 residues. Here the CDR3 DNA reads TGTGCCAGCAGCACCTTCTTTGAGCGGGAGTCCAGCAAAAACATTCAGTACTTC. Translated: CASSTFFERESSKNIQYF.

A few counts support this clonotype. The chain employs TRBV7-9 and TRBJ1-4; possible D gene TRBD1, 6 bases. V was clipped by 5 bases and J by 8 bases, with 15 bases between them. The CDR3 length is 14 residues. Germline V gives CDR1 SEHNR, CDR2 FQNEAQ (reference sequence). CDR3 DNA sequence: TGTGCCAGCAGCCACCAGGACAGACGGGAAAAACTGTTTTTT. Protein sequence: CASSHQDRREKLFF.

In its sample, this clonotype was seen many times. The chain has TRBV3-1 and TRBJ1-2; 8 bases align to TRBD1. The junction had 8 bases not matched to a gene; V was cut back by 4 bases and J by 4 bases. Germline V gene data show CDR1 as LGHDT and CDR2 as YNNKEL (reference sequence). The CDR3 consists of 15 residues. The CDR3 DNA reads as TGTGCCAGCAGCCCTTCCAACAGGGGGTCCTATGGCTACACCTTC. Amino acids: CASSPSNRGSYGYTF.

This chain connects TRBV7-2 to TRBJ1-4, with D uncertain. The V gene's germline CDR1 is SGHTA and CDR2 FQGNSA. CDR3 length equals 21 residues. V lost 0 bases and J lost 10, with 33 bases in between. The CDR3 DNA reads TGTGCCAGCAGCTTAGCTGGGAAAAGCTTCACGACCCGGGTTATATGGGCAAAACTGTTTTTT. Its translation: CASSLAGKSFTTRVIWAKLFF.

This clonotype came up many times. CDR3 nucleotide sequence: TGTGCCACCAGTGATTTGGGGCAGGATAACAATGAGCAGTTCTTC. Translated: CATSDLGQDNNEQFF. The gene calls are TRBV24-1 and TRBJ2-1; D not certain. V lost 0 bases, J lost 5 bases, and 10 bases lay in between. The V gene's germline CDR1 is KGHDR and CDR2 SFDVKD. This CDR3 contains 15 residues.

In its sample, this clonotype was seen a few times. The V call is TRBV11-2, the J call TRBJ2-7; 9 nucleotides align to TRBD1. The CDR3 contains 17 residues. Germline V CDR1 and CDR2: SGHAT, FQNNGV. The V gene end was trimmed by 2 bases and the J gene end by 3 bases; junction bases not matched to a gene: 11. CDR3 coding DNA: TGTGCCAGCAGCTTACTTAAGGGCCGGACAGGGGACTACGAGCAGTACTTC. It encodes CASSLLKGRTGDYEQYF.

On this clonotype itself: Likely a read error: the CDR3 ends without its conserved phenylalanine or tryptophan. The chain carries TRBV3-1 and TRBJ1-2; D is uncertain. There are 14 residues in the CDR3. Germline CDR1 LGHDT, CDR2 YNNKEL (reference sequence). V lost 0 bases and J 4 bases, leaving 9 bases between the germline ends. DNA for the CDR3: TGTGCCAGCAGCCAAGATCTTGTGGGCTATGGCTACACCCTC. It encodes CASSQDLVGYGYTL.

This chain joins TRBV7-2 and TRBJ2-5, with TRBD2 matching over 16 bases. The DNA end favors TRBJ2-1, so the J call may be wrong. The germline CDR1 and CDR2 sequences are SGHTA and FQGNSA. There are 15 residues in the CDR3. Here the CDR3 DNA reads TGTGCCTGCTCTGGGACTAGCGGGGGGGTTTATGAGCAGTTCTTC. Amino acids: CACSGTSGGVYEQFF.

The sample holds many counts of this clonotype. This sequence joins TRBV12-3 or TRBV12-4 and TRBJ2-1; maybe TRBD2 (5 bases). The CDR3 spans 16 residues. Trimming removed 1 base from V and 7 bases from J, with 17 bases in between. CDR3 in DNA: TGTGCCAGCAGTTTAGGGAGGTCCTCGTCCGTGAATGAGCAGTTCTTC. This codes for CASSLGRSSSVNEQFF.

This clonotype was counted at least ten times. The chain employs TRBV5-4 and TRBJ1-2; 12 bases agree with TRBD1. In germline, CDR1 is SGHNT, CDR2 YYREEE (reference sequence). The CDR3 has 16 residues. Trimming at V came to 3 bases and at J to 5 bases, leaving 8 bases not matched to a gene. CDR3 in DNA: TGTGCCAGCAGCTCGGGACAGGGGGCGCTTCAATATGGCTACACCTTC. Encoded protein: CASSSGQGALQYGYTF.

This clonotype has a count of ten or more. This chain joins TRBV20-1 and TRBJ2-1; D unclear. In germline, CDR1 is DFQATT, CDR2 SNEGSKA (reference sequence). V was pared by 0 bases and J by 0 bases, with 12 bases between. The CDR3 runs to 16 residues. CDR3 DNA sequence: TGCAGTGCTAGAGATAACGCCAGGAGCTCCTACAATGAGCAGTTCTTC. This sequence encodes CSARDNARSSYNEQFF.

This clonotype was seen a handful of times. The gene calls are TRBV12-3 or TRBV12-4 and TRBJ2-5; D uncertain. The CDR3 runs 14 residues. Trimming pared 3 bases from V and 3 bases from J, leaving 11 bases between. CDR3 loop: CASSLGRLKETQYF. CDR3 sequence (DNA): TGTGCCAGCAGTTTGGGCAGGCTTAAAGAGACCCAGTACTTC.

CDR3 region: CSARDLAGGDTGELFF. CDR3 sequence (DNA): TGCAGTGCTAGAGATCTAGCGGGAGGGGACACCGGGGAGCTGTTTTTT. The chain joins TRBV20-1 to TRBJ2-2; 12 nucleotides line up with TRBD2. With 0 bases clipped from V and 3 bases from J, the junction kept 2 bases outside the gene matches. The CDR3 runs 16 residues. Looked up from germline, CDR1 is DFQATT and CDR2 is SNEGSKA (reference sequence).

The table lists this clonotype with many counts. The chain combines TRBV3-1 with TRBJ2-1; weak D call: TRBD2 (7 bases). V was cut by 3 bases and J by 4 bases, with 16 bases left in between. CDR1 is LGHDT and CDR2 is YNNKEL in the germline V gene (reference sequence). The CDR3 has 16 residues. The CDR3 protein is CASSHPHGGRYNEQFF. The CDR3 nucleotides read TGTGCCAGCAGCCACCCCCACGGGGGGCGGTACAATGAGCAGTTCTTC.

About this clonotype: A much larger clone lies a single base off, so this may be a read error. This sequence joins TRBV28 and TRBJ2-5; TRBD2 might be the D (6 bases). CDR1 is MDHEN, CDR2 SYDVKM, per germline. CDR3 size: 11 residues. The CDR3 loop reads CASGLRETRYF. CDR3 bases: TGTGCCAGCGGATTACGGGAGACCCGGTACTTC.

This clonotype was recorded many times. The rearrangement links TRBV19 to TRBJ1-4; D is undetermined. V was pared by 9 bases and J by 5 bases, with 16 bases between. CDR1 LNHDA and CDR2 SQIVND come from the germline V gene (reference sequence). The CDR3 is made up of 14 amino acids. The CDR3 sequence: CASNIGRRNEKLFF. The DNA of the CDR3 is TGTGCCAGCAACATAGGGAGACGAAATGAAAAACTGTTTTTT.

This clonotype was detected ten times or more. This rearrangement joins TRBV7-9 to TRBJ2-1; TRBD2 matches at 10 bases. Unmatched junction bases numbered 10, after V lost 10 bases and J lost 4 bases. CDR1 is SEHNR, CDR2 FQNEAQ, per germline (reference sequence). This CDR3 has 15 residues. In DNA form, the CDR3 reads TGTGCCATCCTCCCCCCTAGCGGGAGTTACAATGAGCAGTTCTTC. Translation gives CAILPPSGSYNEQFF. Full variable domain (missing parts from reference TRBV7-9 and TRBJ2-1): DTGVSQNPRHKITKRGQNVTFRCDPISEHNRLYWYRQTLGQGPEFLTYFQNEAQLEKSRLLSDRFSAERPKGSFSTLEIQRTEQGDSAMYLCAILPPSGSYNEQFFGPGTRLTVL.

This clonotype was picked up many times. The chain's CDR3 is CASSQRTTSSYNSPLHF. In nucleotides, the CDR3 is TGTGCCAGCAGCCAAAGGACAACTAGCTCCTATAATTCACCCCTCCACTTT. The rearrangement links TRBV14 to TRBJ1-6, with D perhaps matching TRBD1 (5 bases). V was cut by 2 bases and J by 0 bases, with 11 bases left in between. Germline V gene data show CDR1 as SGHDN and CDR2 as FVKESK. The CDR3 extends over 17 amino acids.

As concerns this clonotype: An end of the junction differs from the germline gene, which may be a read error. The chain links TRBV7-9 to TRBJ2-7; weak D call: TRBD1 (5 bases). CDR3 length: 14 residues. From germline, CDR1 is SEHNR and CDR2 FQNEAQ (reference sequence). The CDR3 loop is CASRPGPGPYGQYF. The CDR3 region has the DNA TGTGCCAGCAGACCAGGGCCGGGCCCCTACGGGCAGTACTTC.

Worth noting for this clonotype: A read error likely explains this, since a far larger clone differs by one base. The gene calls are TRBV11-1 and TRBJ1-1; perhaps TRBD1 as D (6 bases). There are 14 residues in the CDR3. V lost 0 bases and J 7 bases, leaving 12 bases between the germline ends. In germline, CDR1 is SGHAT, CDR2 FQDESV (reference sequence). This chain's CDR3 is CASSLAPGENEAFF. Here the CDR3 DNA reads TGTGCCAGCAGCTTAGCCCCAGGGGAAAATGAAGCTTTCTTT.

The CDR3 DNA reads as TGTGCCAGCGAGGGTAACACTGAAGCTTTCTTT. It codes for CASEGNTEAFF. The V call is TRBV2, the J call TRBJ1-1; D call uncertain. Looked up from germline, CDR1 is SNHLY and CDR2 is FYNNEI. This CDR3 spans 11 amino acids. Trimming removed 8 bases at V and 2 bases at J, with 6 bases between.